These 21 T cell receptor beta chains were sequenced from one sample in a study of identifying expanded T cells in peripheral blood (dated by TCRdb to between 2017 and 2020). Libraries were built with the immunoSEQ multiplex PCR assay. Not all clones reach the TCRdb copy of this immuneACCESS table, which keeps in-frame sequences only. Checked studies attribute under half of the gap to unresolved V genes and leave the rest unexplained. Across this sample there are 80,000 or so clones, with 80% to 90% seen only once. The top ten clones comprise about 20% of the sample. The specimen sequenced was blood. The origin of the receptors is a person between 18 and 70 years old in good health.

This chain connects TRBV6-6 to TRBJ2-7, with a possible D match to TRBD1 (6 bases). Germline V gives CDR1 MNHNY, CDR2 SVGAGI (reference sequence). This CDR3 has 16 amino acids. The germline V and J ends were trimmed by 4 bases and 3 bases, with 19 bases remaining between them. CDR3 sequence (DNA): TGTGCCAGCAGTTCCCCCTCCGGGACACTCAACTACGAGCAGTACTTC. Its protein is CASSSPSGTLNYEQYF.

The chain couples TRBV4-1 to TRBJ2-1; no clear D gene. The CDR3 has 13 residues. The germline V gene encodes CDR1 MGHRA and CDR2 YSYEKL. Trimming pared 1 base from V and 7 bases from J, leaving 8 bases between. CDR3 sequence: CASSQGAFNEQFF. As DNA, the CDR3 is TGCGCCAGCAGCCAAGGGGCCTTTAATGAGCAGTTCTTC.

Comments on this clone: Other nucleotide sequences in the sample specify the same CDR3. V usage is TRBV9 and J usage is TRBJ2-7; 8 bases are a match to TRBD2. The CDR3 runs to 15 residues. The V segment lost 2 bases and the J segment 0 bases; nucleotides outside the gene matches: 4. CDR1 and CDR2 (germline): SGDLS, YYNGEE. The CDR3 is CASSVLAGSSYEQYF. CDR3 DNA sequence: TGTGCCAGCAGCGTTTTAGCGGGGTCCTCCTACGAGCAGTACTTC.

The V gene is TRBV6-1, the J gene TRBJ2-2; D is unresolved. The CDR3 covers 13 residues. Germline V CDR1 and CDR2: MNHNS, SASEGT. V was clipped by 7 bases and J by 7 bases, with 13 bases between them. CDR3 sequence: CASTSTRVGELFF. CDR3 nucleotide sequence: TGTGCCAGCACCTCCACGCGCGTCGGGGAGCTGTTTTTT.

This chain links TRBV7-9 with TRBJ1-3; the D is unclear. V lost 3 bases and J 2 bases, leaving 8 bases between the germline ends. There are 14 residues in the CDR3. Germline V gene lookup returns CDR1 SEHNR and CDR2 FQNEAQ (reference sequence). The CDR3 coding sequence is TGTGCCAGCAGCTTTTCGGCGGCTGGAAACACCATATATTTT. The encoded protein is CASSFSAAGNTIYF.

The chain recombines TRBV28 with TRBJ2-5; D possibly corresponds to TRBD1 (6 bases). The germline V gene encodes CDR1 MDHEN and CDR2 SYDVKM. This CDR3 has 12 residues. Trimming removed 6 bases from V and 5 bases from J, with 10 bases in between. CDR3 nucleotide sequence: TGTGCCAGCAGACAGGGTTCGGAGACCCAGTACTTC. It yields the protein CASRQGSETQYF.

The chain joins TRBV15 to TRBJ2-2; no definite D call. The CDR3 sequence is 13 residues long. CDR1 LNHNV and CDR2 YYDKDF come from the germline V gene (reference sequence). Trimming removed 1 base from V and 6 bases from J, with 6 bases in between. CDR3 sequence (DNA): TGTGCCACCAGCAGAGTGGGATCCGGGGAGCTGTTTTTT. This codes for CATSRVGSGELFF. The complete variable domain, with remaining parts taken from reference TRBV15 and TRBJ2-2, reads DAMVIQNPRYQVTQFGKPVTLSCSQTLNHNVMYWYQQKSSQAPKLLFHYYDKDFNNEADTPDNFQSRRPNTSFCFLDIRSPGLGDTAMYLCATSRVGSGELFFGEGSRLTVL.

In nucleotides, the CDR3 is TGTGCCAGCCTCCAGGGGGCGTACACTGAAGCTTTCTTT. It yields the protein CASLQGAYTEAFF. V is TRBV28 and J is TRBJ1-1; TRBD1 matches at 8 bases. Per the germline V gene, CDR1 is MDHEN and CDR2 is SYDVKM. J lost 3 bases, V lost 8 bases, and 5 bases had no gene match. The CDR3 loop spans 13 amino acids.

The CDR3 nucleotides are TGCGCCAGCAGCCGACGCGTGGCGGAGTACTACAATGAGCAGTTCTTC. This sequence encodes CASSRRVAEYYNEQFF. This chain joins TRBV5-1 and TRBJ2-1, with D uncertain. Germline V gene lookup returns CDR1 SGHRS and CDR2 YFSETQ. The CDR3 spans 16 residues. Trimming cost V 4 bases and J 3 bases, with 17 bases left between them.

The J gene is TRBJ1-4, the V gene TRBV2; 7 nucleotides line up with TRBD1. Germline V gives CDR1 SNHLY, CDR2 FYNNEI. J gave up 8 bases and V 6 bases, and 12 bases lay outside the gene matches. The CDR3 sequence is 15 residues long. The CDR3 DNA is TGTGCCAGCAGGGCCCAGGGGGGGTTAAGCGAAAAACTGTTTTTT. Translation: CASRAQGGLSEKLFF.

V is TRBV19 and J is TRBJ1-4; D may be TRBD1 (6 bases). This CDR3 is 15 amino acids long. V was clipped by 1 base and J by 4 bases, with 10 bases between them. CDR1 is LNHDA and CDR2 is SQIVND in the germline V gene (reference sequence). CDR3 DNA sequence: TGTGCCAGTAGTATAGGTACAGGGAATAATGAAAAACTGTTTTTT. It yields the protein CASSIGTGNNEKLFF. The complete variable domain, with remaining parts taken from reference TRBV19 and TRBJ1-4, reads DGGITQSPKYLFRKEGQNVTLSCEQNLNHDAMYWYRQDPGQGLRLIYYSQIVNDFQKGDIAEGYSVSREKKESFPLTVTSAQKNPTAFYLCASSIGTGNNEKLFFGSGTQLSVL.

The gene calls are TRBV25-1 and TRBJ1-5, with D possibly matching TRBD1 (6 bases). The CDR3 loop spans 14 amino acids. Germline V gene sequence: CDR1 MGHDK, CDR2 SYGVNS. V was pared by 5 bases and J by 1 base, with 9 bases between. The CDR3 bases are TGTGCCAGCAGTCAGACAGGAAGCAATCAGCCCCAGCATTTT. Translation gives CASSQTGSNQPQHF.

The chain joins TRBV7-2 to TRBJ2-4, with D perhaps assigned TRBD1 or TRBD2 (5 bases each). CDR1 and CDR2 (germline): SGHTA, FQGNSA. The CDR3 has 15 residues. V lost 1 base and J lost 1, with 8 bases in between. The CDR3 loop reads CASSLGWGAKNIQYF. CDR3 bases: TGTGCCAGCAGCTTAGGATGGGGGGCCAAAAACATTCAGTACTTC.

The V and J genes are TRBV29-1 and TRBJ1-4; perhaps TRBD1 as D (5 bases). Germline V gene lookup returns CDR1 SQVTM and CDR2 ANQGSEA. The CDR3 has 13 residues. The germline V and J ends were trimmed by 5 bases and 5 bases, with 12 bases remaining between them. CDR3 bases: TGCAGCGTTCTACCAAACAGGAATGAAAAACTGTTTTTT. Translated, it gives CSVLPNRNEKLFF.

A few counts support this clone. This chain's CDR3 is CASSIVPGRYSNQPQHF. DNA for the CDR3: TGTGCCAGTAGTATAGTTCCCGGCAGGTATAGCAATCAGCCCCAGCATTTT. The chain employs TRBV19 and TRBJ1-5; D unresolved. Trimming removed 1 base from V and 0 bases from J, with 13 bases in between. Looked up from germline, CDR1 is LNHDA and CDR2 is SQIVND (reference sequence). The CDR3 runs to 17 residues.

CDR3 bases: TGTGCCAGCAGCCGAACCGATTTGGCTTCCCTCTACGAGCAGTACTTC. Protein sequence: CASSRTDLASLYEQYF. The chain combines TRBV5-8 with TRBJ2-7; D gene unclear. CDR1 and CDR2 (germline): SGHTS, YDEGEE. Trimming removed 4 bases from V and 3 bases from J, with 20 bases in between. This CDR3 region has 16 residues.

The rearrangement links TRBV2 to TRBJ2-2; no clear D gene. Per the germline V gene, CDR1 is SNHLY and CDR2 is FYNNEI. The CDR3 consists of 15 residues. V was cut by 0 bases and J by 0 bases, with 5 bases left in between. This CDR3 is CASSEARPNTGELFF. The CDR3 region has the DNA TGTGCCAGCAGTGAAGCGAGGCCGAACACCGGGGAGCTGTTTTTT.

The chain has TRBV7-2 and TRBJ2-3; D unresolved. Germline values: CDR1 SGHTA, CDR2 FQGNSA. The CDR3 loop spans 12 amino acids. V lost 8 bases to trimming and J lost 0 bases, with 6 bases between them. Here the CDR3 reads CASGSSTDTQYF. In DNA, the CDR3 is TGTGCCAGCGGATCAAGCACAGATACGCAGTATTTT.

The chain recombines TRBV9 with TRBJ2-3; 12 bases are a match to TRBD2. The germline V gene has CDR1 SGDLS and CDR2 YYNGEE. The trim removed 3 bases at V and 3 bases at J, leaving 8 bases unmatched. The CDR3 runs to 17 residues. CDR3 sequence reads: CASSAMLAGGQTDTQYF. The CDR3 DNA follows: TGTGCCAGCAGCGCCATGCTAGCGGGAGGGCAGACAGATACGCAGTATTTT.

This clone was picked up a small number of times. The rearrangement uses TRBV27 and TRBJ2-7, with 10 bases aligning to TRBD1. V gave up 5 bases and J gave up 2 bases; unmatched junction bases: 6. CDR3 size: 15 residues. CDR1 MNHEY and CDR2 SMNVEV come from the germline V gene (reference sequence). Here the CDR3 reads CASSPGTGVTYEQYF. The CDR3 DNA sequence: TGTGCCAGCAGTCCAGGGACAGGGGTCACCTACGAGCAGTACTTC.

This chain connects TRBV9 to TRBJ2-5; the match to TRBD2 covers 7 bases. This CDR3 has 13 amino acids. With 0 bases clipped from V and 5 bases from J, the junction kept 1 base outside the gene matches. Germline-derived CDR1 and CDR2 are SGDLS and YYNGEE. CDR3 coding DNA: TGTGCCAGCAGCGTAGCCGGGGGGGAGACCCAGTACTTC. It specifies CASSVAGGETQYF.